Listed here are 10 T cell receptor beta chains from one sample, sequenced in a study of T cell changes during pregnancy in multiple sclerosis. TCRdb keeps only in-frame clones here, not all; method: immunoSEQ multiplex PCR. Of tens of thousands of clones in the sample, less than 95% are singletons; the top ten hold about 2.6%. The sequenced sample was CD8+ T cells from peripheral blood mononuclear cells, obtained after pregnancy. These TCRs come from a female donor with multiple sclerosis, enrolled in a pregnancy study.

The chain links TRBV7-6 to TRBJ2-3; 10 nucleotides align to TRBD2. Germline loops: CDR1 SGHVS, CDR2 FNYEAQ. This CDR3 region has 17 residues. The junction had 10 bases not matched to a gene; V was cut back by 3 bases and J by 4 bases. The CDR3 loop is CASSFSGGTSVSDTQYF. CDR3 DNA sequence: TGTGCCAGCAGCTTTAGCGGAGGGACTAGCGTTTCAGATACGCAGTATTTT.

J is TRBJ2-4 and V is TRBV13, with D unclear. Trimming stripped 2 bases from V and 0 bases from J, with 14 bases between. Germline V gene data show CDR1 as PRHDT and CDR2 as FYEKMQ (reference sequence). The CDR3 is 17 residues long. CDR3 sequence: CASSLSIGDLAKNIQYF. The CDR3 region has the DNA TGTGCCAGCAGCTTATCCATAGGCGACTTAGCCAAAAACATTCAGTACTTC.

The gene calls are TRBV5-1 and TRBJ2-3, with D tentatively TRBD1 (5 bases). V shed 1 base and J shed 2 bases, with 11 bases lying between them. This CDR3 has 15 amino acids. The germline V gene has CDR1 SGHRS and CDR2 YFSETQ. The CDR3: CASSLRQGYTDTQYF. CDR3 nucleotides: TGCGCCAGCAGCTTGAGGCAGGGATACACAGATACGCAGTATTTT.

The chain employs TRBV5-1 and TRBJ2-1; D remains ambiguous. The CDR3 length is 13 residues. V dropped 0 bases and J dropped 6 bases, with 7 bases sitting between them. The germline V gene has CDR1 SGHRS and CDR2 YFSETQ. In DNA form, the CDR3 reads TGCGCCAGCAGCTTGGGGCCCTCCAATGAGCAGTTCTTC. Translated, it gives CASSLGPSNEQFF.

The chain couples TRBV7-9 to TRBJ2-7, with 8 bases identical to TRBD1. The trim removed 5 bases at V and 3 bases at J, leaving 9 bases unmatched. This CDR3 is built from 15 residues. From germline, CDR1 is SEHNR and CDR2 FQNEAQ (reference sequence). The CDR3 loop reads CASSPRQGPRYEQYF. DNA for the CDR3: TGTGCCAGCAGCCCAAGACAGGGGCCCCGCTACGAGCAGTACTTC.

This clone has just one count. The chain's CDR3 is CASSLTENTEAFF. The CDR3 nucleotides read TGTGCCAGCAGCCTGACAGAGAACACTGAAGCTTTCTTT. V usage is TRBV7-9 and J usage is TRBJ1-1; tentative D call: TRBD1 (5 bases). CDR1 is SEHNR and CDR2 is FQNEAQ in the germline V gene (reference sequence). There are 13 residues in the CDR3. V dropped 5 bases and J dropped 1 base, with 8 bases sitting between them.

The chain joins TRBV19 to TRBJ2-5; D possibly corresponds to TRBD1 (6 bases). The CDR3 extends over 16 amino acids. The germline V gene encodes CDR1 LNHDA and CDR2 SQIVND (reference sequence). V lost 6 bases to trimming and J lost 1 base, with 18 bases between them. CDR3 loop: CASRSLGTPLQETQYF. The DNA for the CDR3 is TGTGCCAGTAGATCCCTCGGGACACCCCTCCAAGAGACCCAGTACTTC.

CDR3 DNA: TGCGCCAGCAGCGGAACAGGGGAGGAGACCCAGTACTTC. Amino acid sequence: CASSGTGEETQYF. This chain links TRBV5-1 with TRBJ2-5, with TRBD1 matching over 7 bases. Germline assignment: CDR1 SGHRS and CDR2 YFSETQ. The CDR3 covers 13 residues. Trimming cost V 4 bases and J 5 bases; bases outside gene matches: 5.

The J gene is TRBJ2-7, the V gene TRBV4-3; 10 nucleotides match TRBD2. Germline V CDR1 and CDR2: LGHNA, YSLEER. V gave up 4 bases and J gave up 5 bases; unmatched junction bases: 8. The CDR3 spans 15 residues. CDR3 in DNA: TGCGCCAGCAGCCCCCAAGCGGGAGGGCCGGACGAGCAGTACTTC. Amino acids: CASSPQAGGPDEQYF.

This clone was detected once. The chain has TRBV19 and TRBJ2-5; a weak D match, TRBD1 (6 bases). CDR1 and CDR2 (germline): LNHDA, SQIVND (reference sequence). The CDR3 sequence is 13 residues long. Trimming pared 7 bases from V and 4 bases from J, leaving 13 bases between. The CDR3 here is CASNTGNRETQYF. CDR3 DNA sequence: TGTGCCAGTAATACAGGGAACCGAGAGACCCAGTACTTC.